This T cell receptor beta chain was sequenced in a study of immune evolution from preneoplasia to lung adenocarcinoma. The germline V gene has CDR1 MNHNS and CDR2 SASEGT. The V and J ends lost 2 bases and 2 bases respectively, with 12 bases between them. This CDR3 is built from 15 residues. Study findings and constraints: Compared with EGFR-mutant or double wild-type lesions, KRAS-mutant nodules were more clonal. Later-stage lesions seemingly showed higher T cell density and diversity than normal lung. From normal lung to invasive adenocarcinoma, top clone frequencies appeared to decrease.

Comment on this clone: Its antigen is not identified.

Clones were read by immunoSEQ multiplex PCR, and TCRdb kept only the in-frame ones, dropping some. This sample has approximately 9,000 clones, with around 79% found just once. V and J are TRBV6-1 and TRBJ2-5; D possibly corresponds to TRBD2 (6 bases). This sequence originates from a donor of 70 years or more with lung adenocarcinoma. Sequenced: FFPE minimally invasive lung adenocarcinoma tissue. The CDR3 DNA reads as TGTGCCAGCAGTGAAATGGGAGGTGGGCAAGAGACCCAGTACTTC. It codes for CASSEMGGGQETQYF.